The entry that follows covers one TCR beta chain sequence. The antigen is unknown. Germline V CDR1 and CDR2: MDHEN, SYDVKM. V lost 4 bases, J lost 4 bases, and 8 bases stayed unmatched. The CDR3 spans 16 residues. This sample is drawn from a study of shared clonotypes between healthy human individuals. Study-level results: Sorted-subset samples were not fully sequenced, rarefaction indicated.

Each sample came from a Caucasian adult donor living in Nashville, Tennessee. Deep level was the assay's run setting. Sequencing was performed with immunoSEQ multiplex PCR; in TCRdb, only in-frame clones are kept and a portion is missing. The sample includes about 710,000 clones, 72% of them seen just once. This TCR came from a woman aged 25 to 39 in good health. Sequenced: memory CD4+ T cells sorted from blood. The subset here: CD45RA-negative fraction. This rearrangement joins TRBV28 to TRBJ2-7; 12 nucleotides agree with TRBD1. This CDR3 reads CASSSHGTGGLYEQYF. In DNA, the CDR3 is TGTGCCAGCAGTTCACACGGGACAGGGGGCTTGTACGAGCAGTACTTC.